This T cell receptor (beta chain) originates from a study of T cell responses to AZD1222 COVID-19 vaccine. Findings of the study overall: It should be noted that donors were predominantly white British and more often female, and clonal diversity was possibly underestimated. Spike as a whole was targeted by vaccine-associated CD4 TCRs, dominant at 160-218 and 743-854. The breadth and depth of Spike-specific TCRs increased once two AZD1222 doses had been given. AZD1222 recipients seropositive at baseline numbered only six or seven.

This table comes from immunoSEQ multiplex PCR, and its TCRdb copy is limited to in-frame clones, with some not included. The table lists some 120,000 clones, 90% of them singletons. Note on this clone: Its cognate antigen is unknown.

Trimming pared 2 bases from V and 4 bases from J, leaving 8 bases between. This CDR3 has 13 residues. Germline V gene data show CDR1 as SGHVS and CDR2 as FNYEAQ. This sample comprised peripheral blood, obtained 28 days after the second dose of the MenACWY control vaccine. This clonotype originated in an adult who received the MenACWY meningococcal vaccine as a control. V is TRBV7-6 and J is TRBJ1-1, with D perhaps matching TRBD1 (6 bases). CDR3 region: CASSLTTGTEAFF. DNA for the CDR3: TGTGCCAGCAGCTTAACGACAGGCACTGAAGCTTTCTTT.